What follows is one T cell receptor beta chain and its context. Antigen specificity is unknown. The data originate from a study of shared clonotypes between healthy human individuals. Findings and limits, study-wide: Naive subsets, compared against memory subsets, generally had larger estimated richness values. Several donors showed sharing of about 4.7% of naive CD4 clonotypes.

From germline, CDR1 is LNHDA and CDR2 SQIVND (reference sequence). V lost 7 bases and J 0 bases, leaving 19 bases between the germline ends. The CDR3 spans 18 residues. Per the authors' pipeline: As immunoSEQ supplied junction-only sequences (without quality scores), filtering differed. Measured with immunoSEQ multiplex PCR; TCRdb has only the in-frame clones, and not every one. The V and J calls and clone size are taken from that table; D and trimming were inferred from the DNA. The profile shows some 2,500,000 clones, roughly 93% of them singletons. This TCR was sampled from a man between 18 and 35 years old in good health. Some clones in this sample may be carry-over from other donors' samples. The chain combines TRBV19 with TRBJ2-6, with D possibly matching TRBD2 (5 bases). The sample consisted of naive CD4+ T cells from PBMCs. Documented subset: CD45RA+ positively selected. CDR3 nucleotide sequence: TGTGCCAGTAAGCCCCGCGTTGGCGACTACTCTGGGGCCAACGTCCTGACTTTC. Translated: CASKPRVGDYSGANVLTF.